This TCR beta chain appears in the sequencing data of a study of OX40 agonist ivuxolimab in advanced cancers. In terms of the full investigation: Ivuxolimab was an agonistic, fully human IgG2 monoclonal antibody directed against OX40 (CD134), a costimulatory receptor. Intravenous ivuxolimab was administered to patients every 2 weeks at six dose levels: 0.01, 0.1, 0.3, 1.5, 3 and 10 mg/kg. Of the approximately 50 patients in dose escalation, 19 had hepatocellular carcinoma, about 15 had melanoma, 9 had renal cell carcinoma and 9 had head and neck cancer. Partial responses occurred in three dose-escalation patients, of whom one had hepatocellular carcinoma and two had cutaneous melanoma. Peripheral TCRbeta sequencing was intended to test whether TCR sequence diversity was altered and clonal T-cell expansion was caused by ivuxolimab. The dose-escalation cohort was around 83% male with a mean age of approximately 60 years, ranging from 23 to 79. Prior anti-PD-1, anti-PD-L1 or anti-CTLA-4 therapy was permitted, and checkpoint inhibitors had been received by about 44% of dose-escalation patients. The monotherapy dose-escalation portion (N ≈ 55 patients) of the phase I ivuxolimab trial is reported in the paper. Overall study results and their limits: In the 0.1-3.0 mg/kg groups, partial responders had among the lowest normalized peripheral clonal expansion, particularly in CD8+ T cells. At doses from 0.1 to 3.0 mg/kg, clonal expansion was seen in both CD4+ and CD8+ blood T cells between baseline and week 6. The antigen specificity of the clonally expanded peripheral T cells was not determined. On average, CD8+ T cells showed more expanded clones than CD4+ T cells after ivuxolimab. Low levels of normalized T-cell clonal expansion were also seen in some patients who did not respond.

To sequence the TCRbeta CDR3 region, genomic DNA was isolated from the sorted cells. TCRbeta CDR3 regions were sequenced using the immunoSEQ Assay. TCRdb re-hosts the immuneACCESS table, in-frame sequences only. Its copies lack some clones; in the studies checked, an unresolved V gene accounts for under half of them, and the cause for the rest is not known. This sample lists about 58,000 clones; 80% to 85% were detected once. The top ten constitute 3.4% of the sample. Patients with a history of autoimmune disease or receiving systemic immunosuppression were excluded from the trial. Peripheral blood for TCR sequencing was collected from all dose cohorts at baseline, on cycle 4 day 1, and on cycle 7 day 1. Samples were obtained from an open-label, multicenter, first-in-human phase I dose-escalation trial of ivuxolimab. The trial enrolled adults with locally advanced or metastatic head and neck squamous cell, hepatocellular, melanoma or renal cell carcinoma. Before TCR sequencing, CD4+ and CD8+ T cells were separately sorted from peripheral blood.

A word on this clone: This clone's antigen is unknown. No much larger clone exists at a distance of one base, and base qualities are not known.

CDR1 and CDR2 are read off the germline V gene (reference sequence) as MNHNY and SVGAGI. A distance of 11 bases separates the germline ends of V and J, which lose 2 bases and 0 bases respectively. The CDR3 covers 16 residues, taking in both the cysteine and the phenylalanine. The kept DNA is CDR3 alone, 48 bases in frame from the first base. The chain employs TRBV6-6 and TRBJ1-5; the D gene identity is not certain. The clonotype was recovered from an adult with an advanced solid tumor such as melanoma, head and neck, liver or kidney cancer. Sample: CD4+ or CD8+ T cells sorted from blood, taken in a trial of the OX40 agonist ivuxolimab. The sequence in DNA is TGTGCCAGCAGTTACGTTGTCAGATATAGCAATCAGCCCCAGCATTTT. Its translation is CASSYVVRYSNQPQHF.